The 10 T cell receptor beta chains below come from one sample, sequenced in a study of CD8+ T cells in alopecia areata. Alopecia areata patients provided lesional scalp punch biopsies and peripheral blood. Sequencing used cDNA as its template, made by extracting RNA and reverse transcribing it. Clones were sequenced by immunoSEQ multiplex PCR, and TCRdb holds only the in-frame ones, with some missing. Of 6,500 to 7,500 clones listed, roughly 67% were seen once; the top ten hold approximately 16%. Sample: skin, taken at week 0. The receptors shown here come from a human donor with alopecia areata.

This clone was recorded a few times. The genes are TRBV4-1 and TRBJ2-4; D may be TRBD2 (6 bases). CDR1 is MGHRA and CDR2 is YSYEKL in the germline V gene. V was shortened by 1 base and J by 0 bases, with 10 bases between the two germline ends. The CDR3 runs 16 residues. The chain's CDR3 is CASSQVAGLAKNIQYF. CDR3 DNA: TGCGCCAGCAGCCAAGTGGCGGGATTAGCCAAAAACATTCAGTACTTC.

Regarding this clone: The junction does not match germline at one end; this may be a read error. The chain couples TRBV4-3 to TRBJ2-7, with a weak D call TRBD1 (5 bases). The CDR3 has 15 amino acids. Germline V CDR1 and CDR2: LGHNA, YSLEER. This chain's CDR3 is CASSPWTAGAYGQYF. As DNA, the CDR3 is TGCGCCAGCAGCCCCTGGACGGCTGGGGCCTACGGGCAGTACTTC.

The V call is TRBV10-3, the J call TRBJ2-1, with D perhaps matching TRBD1 or TRBD2 (5 bases each). CDR3 length: 16 amino acids. The germline V and J ends were trimmed by 3 bases and 9 bases, with 21 bases remaining between them. CDR1 ENHRY and CDR2 SYGVKD come from the germline V gene. In DNA, the CDR3 is TGTGCCATCAGTGAACCGACGGGACCCAGTACACCTGAGCAGTTCTTC. As protein: CAISEPTGPSTPEQFF.

By share, this clone counts as medium-sized. The rearrangement uses TRBV28 and TRBJ2-2; 7 bases align to TRBD1. The CDR3 loop spans 14 amino acids. With 11 bases clipped from V and 1 base from J, the junction kept 7 bases outside the gene matches. Germline values: CDR1 MDHEN, CDR2 SYDVKM. As DNA, the CDR3 is TGTGCCGGACAGGACAGGTTGAACACCGGGGAGCTGTTTTTT. Translating gives CAGQDRLNTGELFF.

This clone qualifies as medium-sized. The chain links TRBV2 to TRBJ2-1, with a possible D match to TRBD2 (5 bases). Germline V gene sequence: CDR1 SNHLY, CDR2 FYNNEI. Between the trimmed V and J ends, which lost 7 bases and 3 bases, there was a span of 19 bases. The CDR3 runs to 16 residues. CDR3: CASTAMIGESYNEQFF. CDR3 nucleotides: TGTGCCAGCACCGCGATGATTGGGGAGAGCTACAATGAGCAGTTCTTC.

This clone counts as large. The gene calls are TRBV6-4 and TRBJ2-1; 7 nucleotides agree with TRBD2. V lost 6 bases and J lost 4; bases outside the gene matches: 12. Germline V gene sequence: CDR1 MRHNA, CDR2 SNTAGT. This CDR3 has 16 residues. The CDR3 DNA is TGTGCCAGCAGCCCCTCCCCAGCGGGGTCGTACAATGAGCAGTTCTTC. Encoded protein: CASSPSPAGSYNEQFF.

J is TRBJ2-1 and V is TRBV7-4; D not resolved. Germline V gives CDR1 SGHVT, CDR2 SQSDAQ. V was shortened by 2 bases and J by 5 bases, with 10 bases between the two germline ends. The CDR3 spans 14 residues. The CDR3 DNA is TGTGCCAGCAGCTTATTGACCCGGGACAATGAGCAGTTCTTC. It codes for CASSLLTRDNEQFF.

The chain joins TRBV7-2 to TRBJ1-3; D might be TRBD1 (5 bases). The CDR3 contains 17 residues. Trimming removed 0 bases from V and 4 bases from J, with 16 bases in between. CDR1 is SGHTA and CDR2 is FQGNSA in the germline V gene. This chain's CDR3 is CASSLAPMGGSGNTIYF. CDR3 sequence (DNA): TGTGCCAGCAGCTTAGCTCCTATGGGGGGGTCAGGAAACACCATATATTTT.

J is TRBJ2-1 and V is TRBV10-1, with unresolved D. V was shortened by 9 bases and J by 5 bases, with 5 bases between the two germline ends. The germline V gene encodes CDR1 WNHNN and CDR2 SYGVQD (reference sequence). This CDR3 region has 10 residues. DNA of the CDR3: TGCGCCAGGGGTCACAATGAGCAGTTCTTC. Translating it yields CARGHNEQFF.

This clone appeared a few times. The J gene is TRBJ2-7, the V gene TRBV28, with D perhaps matching TRBD2 (5 bases). This CDR3 is 15 amino acids long. The germline gives CDR1 MDHEN, CDR2 SYDVKM. Trimming stripped 3 bases from V and 3 bases from J, with 15 bases between. CDR3 residues: CASSFADSRRYEQYF. The CDR3 DNA sequence: TGTGCCAGCAGTTTTGCGGACTCCCGACGCTACGAGCAGTACTTC. Supplemented by reference TRBV28 and TRBJ2-7, the full variable domain reads DVKVTQSSRYLVKRTGEKVFLECVQDMDHENMFWYRQDPGLGLRLIYFSYDVKMKEKGDIPEGYSVSREKKERFSLILESASTNQTSMYLCASSFADSRRYEQYFGPGTRLTVT.